This T cell receptor (beta chain) was obtained from a study of blood T cell repertoires in COVID-19. Study summary: From T cells, B-cell-depleted T cells, or PBMCs came the material, which was cDNA or gDNA.

The method was immunoSEQ multiplex PCR; TCRdb's version includes in-frame clones alone and lacks a portion of them. The data hold 310,000 or so clones, with about 82% observed a single time. Sequences were obtained from peripheral blood. This clonotype was sampled from a woman aged 45-59 years with acute or convalescent COVID-19.

Here the CDR3 reads CASSLDLVQTDTQYF. CDR3 bases: TGTGCCAGCTCACTTGATTTGGTACAGACGGATACGCAGTATTTT. The chain uses TRBV18 and TRBJ2-3, with D uncertain. Germline-derived CDR1 and CDR2 are KGHSH and LQKENI. The length of the CDR3 is 15 residues. Trimming left V 4 bases short and J 6 bases short, with 17 bases between.